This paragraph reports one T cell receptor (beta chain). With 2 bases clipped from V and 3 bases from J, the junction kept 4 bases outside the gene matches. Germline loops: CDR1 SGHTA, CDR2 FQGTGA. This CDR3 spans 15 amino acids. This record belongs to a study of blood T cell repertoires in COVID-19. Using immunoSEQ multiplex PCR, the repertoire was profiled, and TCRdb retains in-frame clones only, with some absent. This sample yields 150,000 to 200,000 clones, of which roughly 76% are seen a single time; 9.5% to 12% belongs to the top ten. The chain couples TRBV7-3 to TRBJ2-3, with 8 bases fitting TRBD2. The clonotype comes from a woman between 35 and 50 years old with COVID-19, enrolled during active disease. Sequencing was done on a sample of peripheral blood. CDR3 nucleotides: TGTGCCAGCAGCTTAGCGGGAGGTATTACAGATACGCAGTATTTT. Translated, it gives CASSLAGGITDTQYF.